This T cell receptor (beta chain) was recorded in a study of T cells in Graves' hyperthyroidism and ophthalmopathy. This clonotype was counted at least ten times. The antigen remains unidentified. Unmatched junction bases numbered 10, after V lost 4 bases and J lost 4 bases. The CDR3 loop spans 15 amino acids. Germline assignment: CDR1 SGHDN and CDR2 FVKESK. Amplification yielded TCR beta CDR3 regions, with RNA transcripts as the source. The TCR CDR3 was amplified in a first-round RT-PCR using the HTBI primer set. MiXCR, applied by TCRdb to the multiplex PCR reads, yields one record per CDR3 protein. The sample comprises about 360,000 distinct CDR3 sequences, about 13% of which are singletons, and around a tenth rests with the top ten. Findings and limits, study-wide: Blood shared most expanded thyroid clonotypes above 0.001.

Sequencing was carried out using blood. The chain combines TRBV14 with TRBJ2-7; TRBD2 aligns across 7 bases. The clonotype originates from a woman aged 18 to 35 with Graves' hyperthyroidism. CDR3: CASSRMGGVSYEQYF. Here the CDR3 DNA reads TGTGCCAGCAGCCGTATGGGGGGGGTTTCGTACGAGCAGTACTTC.